The source of this T cell receptor beta chain is a study of cytomegalovirus exposure and HLA in healthy donors. Study-wide findings and caveats: The presence/absence work took it that sequencing depth was about the same across donors. Cytomegalovirus-associated status was assigned to about 170 TCR beta chains. Confirmation was obtained in vitro that a few CMV-associated chains are specific for CMV antigens.

The PCR made use of 60 Vbeta and 13 Jbeta primers. Sequenced by immunoSEQ multiplex PCR; TCRdb stores in-frame clones only, minus some. Among roughly 120,000 clones listed, 81% were seen once. A remark on this clone: Its antigen is undetermined.

Sampled while nominally healthy, donors likely had unrecorded immune exposures. The sample taken for sequencing was PBMCs. The TCR sequence derives from a woman aged 35 to 49 in good health and CMV-seronegative.

DNA for the CDR3: TGTGCCAGCACTCTCAGCGCATTCTATGGCTACACCTTC. Translation: CASTLSAFYGYTF. The chain combines TRBV5-6 with TRBJ1-2, with D hard to call. The CDR3 consists of 13 residues. CDR1 and CDR2 (germline): SGHDT, YYEEEE. V was cut by 6 bases and J by 4 bases, with 13 bases left in between.